Detailed here is one T cell receptor (beta chain). As yet, its antigen is unknown. This entry comes from a study of tissue T cells after allogeneic stem cell transplantation. Whole-study findings and limits: Shared clones across patients were few; motif clustering revealed tissue-specific shared signatures.

Median post-mortem interval was over nine hours for GI, liver, skin and lymphoid tissues. CDR3 sequences, V/J genes, frequencies and template counts came from survey-depth TCRbeta sequencing. Using immunoSEQ multiplex PCR, the repertoire was profiled, and TCRdb retains in-frame clones only, with some absent. Of just over 9,000 clones in the sample, approximately 53% were seen once. Germline values: CDR1 SGDLS, CDR2 YYNGEE. CDR3 length: 15 residues. Trimming at V came to 2 bases and at J to 3 bases, leaving 8 bases not matched to a gene. V is TRBV9 and J is TRBJ2-7, with TRBD1 identical over 7 bases. Sequencing used tissue from the jejunum, obtained at autopsy. This receptor was identified in a female donor older than 55 with lung cancer. This CDR3 reads CASSVWDSLIYEQYF. The CDR3 nucleotides read TGTGCCAGCAGCGTTTGGGACAGTCTTATCTACGAGCAGTACTTC. Drawing the rest from reference TRBV9 and TRBJ2-7, the complete variable domain is DSGVTQTPKHLITATGQRVTLRCSPRSGDLSVYWYQQSLDQGLQFLIQYYNGEERAKGNILERFSAQQFPDLHSELNLSSLELGDSALYFCASSVWDSLIYEQYFGPGTRLTVT.